The rows below give T cell receptor beta chains drawn from one sample of a study of cytomegalovirus exposure and HLA in healthy donors. Sequencing was performed with immunoSEQ multiplex PCR; in TCRdb, only in-frame clones are kept and a portion is missing. The data contain around 200,000 clones, around 75% of them singletons. The sequenced material came from PBMCs. These receptors all come from a male donor in good health and CMV-seronegative. CDR3s include the opening cysteine and the closing phenylalanine or tryptophan. The D gene is left open where the match is weak. Only some rows state a clone size, as once, few, many or a class for expanded clones.

j_call d_call v_call cdr3_length clone_size cdr3_aa cdr3_nt
TRBJ2-7 . TRBV4-1 15 . CASSQDSQGLYEQYF TGCGCCAGCAGCCAAGATAGTCAGGGGCTCTACGAGCAGTACTTC
TRBJ2-1 . TRBV6-5 13 . CASSLDSRDEQFF TGTGCCAGCAGTTTGGATAGTCGGGATGAGCAGTTCTTC
TRBJ2-1 TRBD2 TRBV12-5 14 . CASDSSGGLNEQFF TGTGCTAGTGACTCTAGCGGGGGTTTGAATGAGCAGTTCTTC
TRBJ2-3 TRBD1 TRBV25-1 17 . CASSATPGQGAADTQYF TGTGCCAGCAGTGCGACGCCGGGACAGGGGGCGGCAGATACGCAGTATTTT
TRBJ1-3 TRBD1 TRBV30 13 . CAGKGQGANTIYF TGTGCCGGCAAGGGACAGGGGGCAAACACCATATATTTT
TRBJ2-7 . TRBV28 11 . CASSSFYEQYF TGTGCCAGCAGTTCATTCTACGAGCAGTACTTC
TRBJ2-1 TRBD2 TRBV27 15 . CASCWTSGTLNEQFF TGTGCCAGCTGTTGGACTAGCGGGACCCTTAATGAGCAGTTCTTC
TRBJ1-6 . TRBV6-5 15 . CASTFRSLYNSPLHF TGTGCCAGCACCTTCCGCAGTCTCTATAATTCACCCCTCCACTTT
TRBJ2-7 TRBD1 TRBV6-1 17 few CASSELGQGTRLYEQYF TGTGCCAGCAGTGAACTGGGACAGGGAACTAGACTTTACGAGCAGTACTTC
TRBJ1-5 . TRBV7-8 19 . CASSLWGAGGNVRNQPQHF TGTGCCAGCAGCTTATGGGGGGCGGGGGGTAACGTACGCAATCAGCCCCAGCATTTT
TRBJ2-7 TRBD2 TRBV6-5 15 . CASSPTSGGPYEQYF TGTGCCAGCAGTCCTACTAGCGGGGGCCCCTACGAGCAGTACTTC
TRBJ1-2 TRBD1 TRBV5-1 15 . CASSLGGQGRYGYTF TGCGCCAGCAGCTTGGGGGGACAGGGACGATATGGCTACACCTTC
TRBJ2-3 . TRBV9 15 . CASSIARYPADTQYF TGTGCCAGCAGCATAGCCAGGTACCCCGCAGATACGCAGTATTTT
TRBJ2-7 TRBD1 TRBV28 14 . CASSLTGWAYGQYF TGTGCCAGCAGTTTGACAGGGTGGGCCTATGGGCAGTACTTC
TRBJ2-7 . TRBV19 13 . CASSSRHPYEQYF TGTGCCAGTAGTAGCCGACACCCCTACGAGCAGTACTTC
TRBJ1-2 . TRBV6-1 14 . CACMNWEVDYGYTF TGTGCCTGCATGAATTGGGAGGTTGACTATGGCTACACCTTC
TRBJ2-7 . TRBV6-5 8 . CARYEQYF TGTGCCCGCTACGAGCAGTACTTC
TRBJ1-6 . TRBV6-5 15 few CASSLHSSYNSPLHF TGTGCCAGCAGCCTCCACAGCTCCTATAATTCACCCCTCCACTTT
TRBJ1-1 TRBD1 TRBV27 16 . CASSPLQGVPNTEAFF TGTGCCAGCAGTCCGTTACAGGGGGTCCCGAACACTGAAGCTTTCTTT
TRBJ2-1 . TRBV7-9 15 once CASSLGPGFYNEQFF TGTGCCAGCAGCTTAGGTCCAGGGTTCTACAATGAGCAGTTCTTC
TRBJ1-5 . TRBV5-1 16 . CASSLEGGASNQPQHF TGCGCCAGCAGCCTCGAAGGGGGGGCCAGCAATCAGCCCCAGCATTTT
TRBJ2-3 TRBD2 TRBV7-8 15 . CAAESGLANADTQYF TGTGCCGCAGAATCGGGACTAGCGAACGCAGATACGCAGTATTTT
TRBJ2-7 TRBD2 TRBV7-3 15 once CASSPSGGRSYEQYF TGTGCCAGCAGCCCGTCCGGCGGGAGATCCTACGAGCAGTACTTC
TRBJ2-7 . TRBV25-1 16 . CASSESAGRGPYEQYF TGTGCCAGCAGTGAAAGTGCGGGGAGAGGTCCCTACGAGCAGTACTTC
TRBJ1-1 . TRBV7-9 14 . CASSLARENTEAFF TGTGCCAGCAGCTTAGCTCGGGAGAACACTGAAGCTTTCTTT
TRBJ2-1 TRBD2 TRBV13 14 . CASGTGGLYNEQFF TGTGCCAGCGGAACGGGAGGGCTTTACAATGAGCAGTTCTTC
TRBJ2-6 . TRBV29-1 14 . CSAHGGAGANVLTF TGCAGCGCCCATGGCGGGGCTGGGGCCAACGTCCTGACTTTC
TRBJ2-7 . TRBV5-1 16 . CASSLAGRLSSDEQYF TGCGCCAGCAGCTTGGCCGGGCGGCTTTCTAGCGACGAGCAGTACTTC
TRBJ1-3 . TRBV4-1 15 . CASQTGALAGNTIYF TGCGCCAGCCAGACGGGAGCTCTCGCTGGAAACACCATATATTTT
TRBJ2-7 . TRBV28 12 . CASSTQAYEQYF TGTGCCAGCAGTACACAGGCGTACGAGCAGTACTTC
TRBJ1-1 . TRBV10-2 13 . CASSDLAGAEAFF TGCGCCAGCAGTGATTTAGCGGGCGCTGAAGCTTTCTTT
TRBJ1-4 . TRBV18 12 . CASSPRLEKLFF TGTGCCAGCTCACCACGTCTTGAAAAACTGTTTTTT
TRBJ1-4 . TRBV29-1 13 . CSVGGRAEEKLFF TGCAGCGTTGGAGGCAGAGCCGAAGAAAAACTGTTTTTT
TRBJ1-1 . TRBV6-5 13 . CATSTGWNTEAFF TGTGCCACTTCGACAGGATGGAACACTGAAGCTTTCTTT
TRBJ1-5 . TRBV2 14 . CASGPRGPNQPQHF TGTGCCAGCGGACCCAGGGGCCCCAATCAGCCCCAGCATTTT
TRBJ1-5 . TRBV7-9 17 . CASSLGGTGYSNQPQHF TGTGCCAGCAGCTTAGGGGGTACAGGTTATAGCAATCAGCCCCAGCATTTT
TRBJ1-3 . TRBV30 13 . CAWSTRVGNTIYF TGTGCCTGGAGTACGCGAGTGGGAAACACCATATATTTT
TRBJ1-1 TRBD1 TRBV30 12 few CAWSPDRGEAFF TGTGCCTGGAGTCCCGACAGGGGGGAAGCTTTCTTT
TRBJ2-7 . TRBV7-9 16 . CASSSPPGHMTYEQYF TGTGCCAGCAGCTCCCCCCCGGGACACATGACCTACGAGCAGTACTTC
TRBJ1-3 . TRBV29-1 14 . CSVDSGFGGNTIYF TGCAGCGTTGACTCAGGGTTTGGTGGAAACACCATATATTTT
TRBJ2-3 . TRBV6-5 11 . CASSESLQQYF TGTGCCAGCAGTGAATCACTGCAGCAGTATTTT
TRBJ2-3 . TRBV19 14 . CASSIGGTTDTQYF TGTGCCAGTAGTATCGGCGGGACCACAGATACGCAGTATTTT
TRBJ1-2 . TRBV4-2 16 . CASSQDIGFSPYGYTF TGTGCCAGCAGCCAAGATATCGGGTTCTCCCCCTATGGCTACACCTTC
TRBJ1-4 . TRBV5-1 15 . CASSDTGSTNEKLFF TGCGCCAGCAGCGATACAGGGTCAACTAATGAAAAACTGTTTTTT
TRBJ1-4 TRBD1 TRBV7-2 15 few CASSIQTGVDEKLFF TGTGCCAGCAGCATTCAGACAGGGGTGGATGAAAAACTGTTTTTT
TRBJ1-2 TRBD1 TRBV19 14 . CASSLDRVGYGYTF TGTGCCAGTTCCCTCGACAGGGTCGGCTATGGCTACACCTTC
TRBJ1-1 . TRBV5-1 13 few CASSLGDNTEAFF TGCGCCAGCAGCTTGGGAGATAACACTGAAGCTTTCTTT
TRBJ1-5 TRBD1 TRBV6-6 14 . CAIGPGQGNQPQHF TGTGCCATCGGGCCGGGACAGGGCAATCAGCCCCAGCATTTT
TRBJ1-5 TRBD1 TRBV4-2 16 . CASSPVDRVGNQPQHF TGTGCCAGCAGCCCTGTGGACAGGGTGGGAAATCAGCCCCAGCATTTT
TRBJ2-7 . TRBV19 17 . CASSIASRGGLSYEQYF TGTGCCAGTAGTATCGCCTCTCGGGGTGGTCTGAGCTACGAGCAGTACTTC
TRBJ1-2 TRBD1 TRBV27 14 . CASWDRGIGYGYTF TGTGCCAGCTGGGACAGGGGGATCGGCTATGGCTACACCTTC
TRBJ1-5 . TRBV28 15 . CASSMAGLGNQPQHF TGTGCCAGCAGCATGGCAGGTTTGGGCAATCAGCCCCAGCATTTT
TRBJ2-1 TRBD2 TRBV7-3 15 once CASSSGTSGLNEQFF TGTGCCAGCAGCTCAGGGACTAGCGGGCTCAATGAGCAGTTCTTC
TRBJ2-3 TRBD2 TRBV13 16 . CASSLKQILAADTQYF TGTGCCAGCAGCTTAAAACAAATACTAGCGGCAGATACGCAGTATTTT
TRBJ1-5 . TRBV6-6 15 . CASTGTRRGNQPQHF TGTGCCAGCACCGGGACACGACGCGGCAATCAGCCCCAGCATTTT
TRBJ2-3 . TRBV5-4 16 . CASSLVGGASPDTQYF TGTGCCAGCAGCTTGGTGGGGGGTGCGTCCCCAGATACGCAGTATTTT
TRBJ1-1 TRBD1 TRBV18 13 . CASSQGANTEAFF TGTGCCAGCTCGCAGGGGGCGAACACTGAAGCTTTCTTT